The 15 T cell receptor beta chains listed next were all sequenced from one sample in a study of blood T cell repertoires in COVID-19. Libraries were prepared by immunoSEQ multiplex PCR; TCRdb keeps only in-frame clonotypes and omits some of them. Seen here are around 260,000 clones, 70% to 90% observed once, and the top ten hold around 5.1%. The sequenced sample consisted of peripheral blood. The receptors stem from a woman aged 55-69 years with COVID-19, enrolled during active disease.

In its sample, this clone was seen once. The chain employs TRBV24-1 and TRBJ1-4; no firm D call. Germline CDR1 and CDR2: KGHDR and SFDVKD. V lost 9 bases, J lost 0 bases, and 19 bases lay in between. The CDR3 is made up of 17 amino acids. CDR3 residues: CATPQRGVPATNEKLFF. Here the CDR3 DNA reads TGTGCCACCCCTCAACGCGGAGTTCCTGCAACTAATGAAAAACTGTTTTTT.

The V gene is TRBV24-1, the J gene TRBJ2-1, with TRBD2 matching 12 bases. The CDR3 is made up of 20 amino acids. Germline V gene lookup returns CDR1 KGHDR and CDR2 SFDVKD. The trim removed 8 bases at V and 1 base at J, leaving 17 bases unmatched. CDR3 residues: CATTSGPSGRALRSYNEQFF. As DNA, the CDR3 is TGTGCCACCACCTCAGGCCCTAGCGGGAGGGCCCTTAGGTCCTACAATGAGCAGTTCTTC.

This chain connects TRBV6-2 or TRBV6-3 to TRBJ2-1, with no clear D. Trimming removed 6 bases from V and 7 bases from J, with 7 bases in between. Germline-derived CDR1 and CDR2 are MNHEY and SVGEGT. This CDR3 has 11 residues. The CDR3 reads CASSPRNEQFF. The DNA of the CDR3 is TGTGCCAGCAGCCCGAGAAATGAGCAGTTCTTC.

The rearrangement uses TRBV27 and TRBJ2-3; TRBD2 matches at 7 bases. The length of the CDR3 is 13 residues. Germline trimming cut 4 bases from V and 10 bases from J; bases unmatched to any gene: 8. Germline CDR1 and CDR2: MNHEY and SMNVEV (reference sequence). CDR3 region: CASSSYQSGAQYF. In DNA form, the CDR3 reads TGTGCCAGCAGTTCCTACCAAAGCGGGGCGCAGTATTTT.

The chain links TRBV11-1 to TRBJ1-1; TRBD1 might be the D (5 bases). The CDR3 loop spans 14 amino acids. The ends were cut back, 3 bases at V and 3 bases at J, with 11 bases in the middle. CDR1 and CDR2 from the germline V gene are SGHAT and FQDESV (reference sequence). The CDR3 sequence: CASSFQGSHTEAFF. The CDR3 DNA is TGTGCCAGCAGCTTTCAGGGATCCCACACTGAAGCTTTCTTT.

The V and J genes are TRBV29-1 and TRBJ1-1; D not resolved. CDR1 and CDR2 from the germline V gene are SQVTM and ANQGSEA. CDR3 length equals 14 residues. Trimming stripped 5 bases from V and 4 bases from J, with 17 bases between. The CDR3 region has the DNA TGCAGCGTTTCCTTGGGCGGGCGAGTCACTGAAGCTTTCTTT. It specifies CSVSLGGRVTEAFF.

The chain is built from TRBV6-5 and TRBJ1-2; TRBD1 matches 7 bases. CDR1 is MNHEY and CDR2 is SVGAGI in the germline V gene. Trimming at V came to 6 bases and at J to 0 bases, leaving 1 base not matched to a gene. CDR3 size: 13 residues. CDR3 sequence: CASRQGSNYGYTF. CDR3 DNA sequence: TGTGCCAGCAGACAGGGGTCTAACTATGGCTACACCTTC.

CDR3 region: CASSMTGNYEQYF. DNA of the CDR3: TGTGCCAGTAGTATGACAGGGAACTACGAGCAGTACTTC. V and J are TRBV19 and TRBJ2-7; the match to TRBD1 covers 7 bases. The germline V gene has CDR1 LNHDA and CDR2 SQIVND (reference sequence). The CDR3 consists of 13 residues. The V and J ends lost 3 bases and 3 bases, in that order; junction bases with no gene match: 2. Variable domain in full (rest from reference TRBV19 and TRBJ2-7): DGGITQSPKYLFRKEGQNVTLSCEQNLNHDAMYWYRQDPGQGLRLIYYSQIVNDFQKGDIAEGYSVSREKKESFPLTVTSAQKNPTAFYLCASSMTGNYEQYFGPGTRLTVT.

The J gene is TRBJ1-1, the V gene TRBV5-6; 8 bases line up with TRBD1. The CDR3 is 16 residues long. With V trimmed by 1 base and J by 2 bases, 7 bases remained unmatched. Germline V CDR1 and CDR2: SGHDT, YYEEEE. CDR3 amino acids: CASSLQGATGNTEAFF. CDR3 bases: TGTGCCAGCAGCTTGCAGGGGGCTACGGGCAACACTGAAGCTTTCTTT.

The chain combines TRBV28 with TRBJ2-7; D is possibly TRBD2 (7 bases). V was trimmed by 7 bases and J by 3 bases, leaving 19 bases between them. The germline CDR1 and CDR2 sequences are MDHEN and SYDVKM. The CDR3 contains 15 residues. In DNA, the CDR3 is TGTGCCAGCACCATCTCAGGGGAGGGCATCTACGAGCAGTACTTC. Its translation: CASTISGEGIYEQYF.

The chain couples TRBV6-1 to TRBJ1-4, with a possible D match to TRBD1 (6 bases). Per the germline V gene, CDR1 is MNHNS and CDR2 is SASEGT. The germline V and J ends were trimmed by 2 bases and 3 bases, with 16 bases remaining between them. The CDR3 has 17 amino acids. The CDR3 DNA is TGTGCCAGCAGTGAACGGGGAGGGGGGACTTCTAATGAAAAACTGTTTTTT. Amino acid sequence: CASSERGGGTSNEKLFF.

Comment on this clone: Additional DNA sequences in this sample encode the identical CDR3. The chain combines TRBV30 with TRBJ1-1; D remains unclear. The CDR3 sequence is 13 residues long. Germline V gene sequence: CDR1 GTSNPN, CDR2 SVGIG (reference sequence). The chain's CDR3 is CAWSVQSNTEAFF. The CDR3, as DNA: TGTGCTTGGTCCGTACAGTCTAACACTGAAGCTTTCTTT.

V is TRBV7-2 and J is TRBJ2-5, with TRBD2 as a possible D gene (6 bases). CDR3 size: 14 residues. Germline values: CDR1 SGHTA, CDR2 FQGNSA. V lost 7 bases, J lost 5 bases, and 17 bases lay in between. Here the CDR3 DNA reads TGTGCCAGCACCCGGGACTTTCTGGGGGAGACCCAGTACTTC. Translation: CASTRDFLGETQYF.

The rearrangement uses TRBV30 and TRBJ2-1, with 8 positions matching TRBD2. The length of the CDR3 is 19 residues. Germline V gene lookup returns CDR1 GTSNPN and CDR2 SVGIG (reference sequence). After removal of 0 bases from V and 0 bases from J, the junction contained 13 bases not matched to a gene. CDR3 in amino acids: CAWSVRLAGRSSSYNEQFF. The DNA of the CDR3 is TGTGCCTGGAGTGTACGGCTAGCGGGCCGATCGAGCTCCTACAATGAGCAGTTCTTC.

This chain links TRBV28 with TRBJ2-7; 14 bases map to TRBD2. Germline lookup yields CDR1 MDHEN and CDR2 SYDVKM. Trimming took 2 bases from V and 7 from J; bases not matched to a gene: 4. This CDR3 is built from 15 residues. As DNA, the CDR3 is TGTGCCAGCAGTTTACTGGGACTAGCGGGAGTGGAGCAGTACTTC. Protein sequence: CASSLLGLAGVEQYF.